This record covers a single T cell receptor (beta chain). This specimen belongs to a study of cytomegalovirus exposure and HLA in healthy donors. PCR used 60 Vbeta primers and 13 Jbeta primers. The data were produced by immunoSEQ multiplex PCR, yet TCRdb's version contains in-frame clones alone and is incomplete. The sample contains roughly 100,000 clones, around three quarters of which appear only once. Germline V CDR1 and CDR2: SGHKS, YYEKEE (reference sequence). The V gene end was trimmed by 3 bases and the J gene end by 5 bases; junction bases not matched to a gene: 10. The CDR3 is made up of 17 amino acids.

The genes are TRBV5-5 and TRBJ2-3, with 12 bases identical to TRBD2. Sequencing was carried out using PBMCs. The origin of this receptor is a woman between 18 and 29 years old in good health and CMV-seropositive. In DNA form, the CDR3 reads TGTGCCAGCAGCTCGTTCCTAGCGGGGGGGGCGGGAGATACGCAGTATTTT. It translates to CASSSFLAGGAGDTQYF.